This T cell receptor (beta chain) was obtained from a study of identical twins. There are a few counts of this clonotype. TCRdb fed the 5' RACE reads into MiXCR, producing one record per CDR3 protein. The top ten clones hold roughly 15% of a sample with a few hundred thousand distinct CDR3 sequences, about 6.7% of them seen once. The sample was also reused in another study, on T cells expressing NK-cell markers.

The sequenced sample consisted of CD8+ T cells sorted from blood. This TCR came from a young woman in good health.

CDR3 sequence: CASLNTGTDTQYF. CDR3 nucleotide sequence: TGTGCCAGCCTAAACACCGGCACAGATACGCAGTATTTT. The V call is TRBV5-6, the J call TRBJ2-3; D gene ambiguous. CDR3 length: 13 amino acids. V was clipped by 7 bases and J by 1 base, with 10 bases between them. CDR1 and CDR2 from the germline V gene are SGHDT and YYEEEE.